This T cell receptor beta chain appears in the sequencing data of a study of cytomegalovirus exposure and HLA in healthy donors. This clone was observed a few times. Its target is unknown. It was with 60 Vbeta and 13 Jbeta primers that the PCR ran. Repertoires were generated with immunoSEQ multiplex PCR, while TCRdb's copy carries only in-frame clones and drops some. The table has around 67,000 clones, roughly 80% seen once. Study results and caveats: Immune exposure was documented only through CMV serostatus.

Sequenced material: PBMCs. The receptor was isolated from a woman aged 30 to 39 in good health and CMV-seropositive.

In nucleotides, the CDR3 is TGTGCCAGCAGCTTGGCGGCTAGCGGAGTCGCGAACACCGGGGAGCTGTTTTTT. Translation: CASSLAASGVANTGELFF. The chain is built from TRBV5-4 and TRBJ2-2; 7 positions match TRBD2. Germline V CDR1 and CDR2: SGHNT, YYREEE (reference sequence). The V segment lost 0 bases and the J segment 0 bases; nucleotides outside the gene matches: 8. The CDR3 runs to 18 residues.